A selection of T cell receptor beta chains follows, all from one sample in a study of graft-versus-host responses after intestinal transplantation. Sequencing used immunoSEQ multiplex PCR; TCRdb keeps in-frame clones, though not all of them. Here the sample spans about 85,000 clones, 75% to 90% being singletons. For these TCRs, the target antigens are not known. The starting material was unstimulated CD8+ T cells sorted from spleen or lymph node cells, obtained before intestinal transplant. Receptors were obtained from a human donor who received an intestinal transplant. Both conserved end residues are part of each CDR3. D genes are given only for firm matches. The size field is filled for only some rows; it gives once, few, many or a size class.

>TRBJ1-4|TRBV6-6|-|TRBD1
CASSPLRQGSGKLFF
TGTGCCAGCAGTCCCCTCAGACAGGGCTCGGGAAAACTGTTTTTT
>TRBJ1-5|TRBV7-3|-|-
CASSFPRGHLKYSNQPQHF
TGTGCCAGCAGCTTCCCTCGGGGACACCTAAAGTATAGCAATCAGCCCCAGCATTTT
>TRBJ2-3|TRBV6-4|-|TRBD1
CASSYRRGHTDTQYF
TGTGCCAGCAGTTACCGCAGGGGGCACACAGATACGCAGTATTTT
>TRBJ2-7|TRBV4-1|-|TRBD2
CASSQSGSGVSYEQYF
TGCGCCAGCAGCCAATCGGGGAGCGGGGTCTCCTACGAGCAGTACTTC
>TRBJ1-2|TRBV28|-|TRBD1
CASSSPTGHYGYTF
TGTGCCAGCAGTTCACCGACAGGGCACTATGGCTACACCTTC
>TRBJ2-1|TRBV2|-|-
CASSRSGVDSGNEQFF
TGTGCCAGCAGCCGATCCGGGGTGGACTCGGGGAATGAGCAGTTCTTC
>TRBJ1-3|TRBV29-1|-|TRBD1
CSVTGGAGNTIYF
TGCAGCGTTACAGGGGGCGCTGGAAACACCATATATTTT
>TRBJ2-5|TRBV2|-|-
CASSAPRGGETQYF
TGTGCCAGCAGTGCCCCCAGGGGGGGAGAGACCCAGTACTTC
>TRBJ2-3|TRBV10-2|-|TRBD2
CASNVSGRGTDTQYF
TGCGCCAGCAACGTTAGCGGGAGGGGCACAGATACGCAGTATTTT
>TRBJ2-1|TRBV11-2|-|TRBD1
CASSSIQGAYNEQFF
TGTGCCAGCAGCTCGATCCAGGGGGCCTACAATGAGCAGTTCTTC
>TRBJ2-4|TRBV21-1|-|-
CASSKMGQSYPFNVKNIQYF
TGTGCCAGCAGCAAGATGGGACAATCCTACCCCTTTAACGTCAAAAACATTCAGTACTTC
>TRBJ1-1|TRBV4-2|-|TRBD1
CASSQEQGSNTEAFF
TGTGCCAGCAGCCAAGAACAGGGGTCTAACACTGAAGCTTTCTTT
>TRBJ2-4|TRBV15|-|TRBD2
CATSREGTSRDIQYF
TGTGCCACCAGCAGAGAGGGGACTAGCCGGGACATTCAGTACTTC
>TRBJ1-5|TRBV2|-|TRBD1
CASSSLPGTADQPQHF
TGTGCCAGCAGTTCTCTACCCGGGACAGCGGATCAGCCCCAGCATTTT
>TRBJ2-3|TRBV9|-|-
CASSVFTASTDTQYF
TGTGCCAGCAGCGTATTCACGGCTAGCACAGATACGCAGTATTTT
>TRBJ2-1|TRBV27|-|-
CASSRSTPNSYNEQFF
TGTGCCAGCAGTCGCAGTACTCCTAATTCCTACAATGAGCAGTTCTTC
>TRBJ2-7|TRBV27|-|-
CASSSTYYEQYF
TGTGCCAGCAGTTCGACCTACTACGAGCAGTACTTC
>TRBJ2-1|TRBV10-3|-|TRBD2
CAISGLAGGNEQFF
TGTGCCATCAGTGGACTAGCGGGGGGGAATGAGCAGTTCTTC
>TRBJ2-3|TRBV5-1|-|-
CASTSTDTQYF
TGCGCCAGCACCTCCACAGATACGCAGTATTTT
>TRBJ2-7|TRBV6-5|few|-
CASGVAEVYEQYF
TGTGCCAGTGGAGTAGCGGAAGTCTACGAGCAGTACTTC
>TRBJ2-1|TRBV21-1|-|-
CASSKDPTSGRNEQFF
TGTGCCAGCAGCAAAGACCCGACTAGCGGGAGAAATGAGCAGTTCTTC
>TRBJ1-1|TRBV15|-|-
CATSRDEQDFMNTEAFF
TGTGCCACCAGCAGAGATGAACAGGACTTCATGAACACTGAAGCTTTCTTT
>TRBJ1-3|TRBV28|-|-
CASSNCFFSVSTVQGPPCNTIYF
TGTGCCAGCAGTAACTGTTTTTTTTCAGTTAGTACGGTACAGGGTCCCCCCTGCAACACCATATATTTT
>TRBJ2-3|TRBV4-2|-|-
CASSQPEGGSRGTHTDTQYF
TGTGCCAGCAGCCAACCCGAGGGGGGTTCCCGAGGCACACACACAGATACGCAGTATTTT
>TRBJ2-1|TRBV7-9|-|-
CASSSGLLGPSSYNEQFF
TGTGCCAGCAGCTCGGGACTCCTGGGTCCGAGCTCCTACAATGAGCAGTTCTTC
>TRBJ1-1|TRBV6-1|-|-
CASSQLGGTEAFF
TGTGCCAGCAGCCAATTGGGGGGCACTGAAGCTTTCTTT
>TRBJ2-7|TRBV10-3|-|-
CAISEDETKVPGEQYF
TGTGCCATCAGTGAGGATGAGACGAAAGTCCCGGGGGAGCAGTACTTC
>TRBJ2-5|TRBV29-1|-|-
CSVEDREQETQYF
TGCAGCGTTGAAGATCGAGAACAAGAGACCCAGTACTTC
>TRBJ2-7|TRBV4-1|-|-
CASSQETQGGYEQYF
TGCGCCAGCAGCCAAGAGACCCAGGGAGGCTACGAGCAGTACTTC
>TRBJ2-7|TRBV6-5|-|-
CASRRHSYEQYF
TGTGCCAGCAGGAGGCACTCCTACGAGCAGTACTTC
>TRBJ1-1|TRBV2|-|-
CASSVANTEAFF
TGTGCCAGCAGTGTCGCGAACACTGAAGCTTTCTTT
>TRBJ2-7|TRBV28|once|TRBD1
CASSLRTGPYEQYF
TGTGCCAGCAGTTTGCGGACAGGACCCTACGAGCAGTACTTC
>TRBJ2-5|TRBV13|-|-
CASSLDTIPQETQYF
TGTGCCAGCAGCTTAGACACTATACCCCAAGAGACCCAGTACTTC
>TRBJ2-7|TRBV4-1|-|-
CASSQGTGPYEQYF
TGCGCCAGCAGCCAAGGAACAGGCCCCTACGAGCAGTACTTC
>TRBJ2-1|TRBV5-4|few|TRBD2
CASSRTSGGVYNEQFF
TGTGCCAGCAGCCGAACTAGCGGGGGGGTCTACAATGAGCAGTTCTTC
>TRBJ2-1|TRBV5-6|-|TRBD1
CASSLIAGGSEQFF
TGTGCCAGCAGCTTGATTGCAGGGGGCAGTGAGCAGTTCTTC
>TRBJ2-5|TRBV5-1|-|TRBD2
CASSLADWTSGDQETQYF
TGCGCCAGCAGCTTGGCCGATTGGACTAGCGGGGATCAAGAGACCCAGTACTTC
>TRBJ2-2|TRBV13|-|TRBD2
CASSSLAGGRPGELFF
TGTGCCAGCAGCTCACTAGCGGGAGGTCGACCCGGGGAGCTGTTTTTT
>TRBJ2-2|TRBV6-5|-|-
CASSYGAGELFF
TGTGCCAGCAGTTACGGGGCCGGGGAGCTGTTTTTT
>TRBJ2-5|TRBV6-6|-|-
CASSYLDSQETQYF
TGTGCCAGCAGTTACTTGGACAGCCAAGAGACCCAGTACTTC
>TRBJ2-7|TRBV7-9|once|-
CASSFLGEPPYEQYF
TGTGCCAGCAGCTTCCTTGGGGAACCTCCCTACGAGCAGTACTTC
>TRBJ2-6|TRBV7-3|-|-
CASSLRGHGANVLTF
TGTGCCAGCAGCTTAAGGGGGCATGGGGCCAACGTCCTGACTTTC
>TRBJ1-4|TRBV28|-|-
CASSSPETENEKLFF
TGTGCCAGCAGCTCCCCCGAAACGGAAAATGAAAAACTGTTTTTT
>TRBJ2-7|TRBV7-9|-|TRBD2
CASSDLAGGPTPYEQYF
TGTGCCAGCAGCGACCTAGCGGGGGGCCCTACTCCCTACGAGCAGTACTTC
>TRBJ2-5|TRBV4-1|few|-
CASSQDRGGGETQYF
TGCGCCAGCAGCCAAGATAGAGGGGGTGGGGAGACCCAGTACTTC
>TRBJ2-2|TRBV13|-|-
CASSLATDPNTGELFF
TGTGCCAGCAGCTTAGCTACAGACCCGAACACCGGGGAGCTGTTTTTT
>TRBJ1-1|TRBV27|-|-
CASSLQGNTEAFF
TGTGCCAGCAGTTTACAGGGGAACACTGAAGCTTTCTTT
>TRBJ2-5|TRBV7-8|-|-
CASSERRRQETQYF
TGTGCCAGCAGCGAACGTAGGAGGCAAGAGACCCAGTACTTC
>TRBJ2-1|TRBV14|-|-
CASSHRILGAVYNEQFF
TGTGCCAGCAGCCATCGTATCTTGGGGGCCGTATACAATGAGCAGTTCTTC
>TRBJ2-7|TRBV7-6|-|TRBD1
CASSPIPGQRSYEQYF
TGTGCCAGCAGCCCGATTCCGGGACAGAGGTCCTACGAGCAGTACTTC
>TRBJ2-1|TRBV5-4|once|TRBD2
CASSLGTSGGEHQFF
TGTGCCAGCAGCTTAGGGACTAGCGGGGGGGAACATCAGTTCTTC
>TRBJ1-1|TRBV7-3|once|-
CASSLDSQRYTEAFF
TGTGCCAGCAGCTTGGACAGCCAGAGATACACTGAAGCTTTCTTT
>TRBJ2-7|TRBV6-5|once|TRBD1
CASSYRDRPYEQYF
TGTGCCAGCAGTTACCGGGACAGGCCCTACGAGCAGTACTTC
>TRBJ2-7|TRBV6-5|-|TRBD1
CASSGLGTGVEQYF
TGTGCCAGCAGTGGCCTGGGGACAGGTGTCGAGCAGTACTTC
>TRBJ1-5|TRBV2|once|-
CASSLNPSRPSNQPQHF
TGTGCCAGCTCACTTAACCCTTCGCGTCCGAGCAATCAGCCCCAGCATTTT
>TRBJ1-2|TRBV11-2|-|-
CASSLRGRKNYGYTF
TGTGCCAGCAGCCTTCGCGGGAGGAAAAACTATGGCTACACCTTC
>TRBJ2-7|TRBV11-2|-|-
CASSPLDSSYEQYF
TGTGCCAGCAGCCCCTTGGACAGTTCCTACGAGCAGTACTTC
>TRBJ1-2|TRBV9|-|TRBD1
CASSATDRYYGYTF
TGTGCCAGCAGCGCAACGGACAGGTACTATGGCTACACCTTC
>TRBJ1-6|TRBV9|-|-
CASSEDPGHNSPLHF
TGTGCCAGCAGCGAGGACCCGGGACATAATTCACCCCTCCACTTT
>TRBJ2-1|TRBV2|-|-
CASSDMVYNEQFF
TGTGCCAGCAGTGACATGGTCTACAATGAGCAGTTCTTC